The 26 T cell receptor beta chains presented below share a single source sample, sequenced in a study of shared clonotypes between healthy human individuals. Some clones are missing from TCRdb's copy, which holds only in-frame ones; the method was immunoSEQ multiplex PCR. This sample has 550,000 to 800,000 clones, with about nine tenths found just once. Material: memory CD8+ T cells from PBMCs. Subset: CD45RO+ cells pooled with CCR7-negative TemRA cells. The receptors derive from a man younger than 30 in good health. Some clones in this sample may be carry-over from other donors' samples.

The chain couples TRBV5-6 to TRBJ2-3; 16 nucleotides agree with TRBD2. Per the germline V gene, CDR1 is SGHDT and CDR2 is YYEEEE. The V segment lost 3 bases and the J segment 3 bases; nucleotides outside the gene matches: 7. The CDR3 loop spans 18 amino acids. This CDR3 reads CASSSGLAGGPGTDTQYF. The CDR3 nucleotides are TGTGCCAGCAGCTCGGGACTAGCGGGAGGGCCAGGGACAGATACGCAGTATTTT.

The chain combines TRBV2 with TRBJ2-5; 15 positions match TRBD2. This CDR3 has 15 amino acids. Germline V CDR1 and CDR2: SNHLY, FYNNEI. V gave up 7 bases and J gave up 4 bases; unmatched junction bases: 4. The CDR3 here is CASIGTSGRRETQYF. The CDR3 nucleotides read TGTGCCAGCATAGGGACTAGCGGGAGGAGAGAGACCCAGTACTTC. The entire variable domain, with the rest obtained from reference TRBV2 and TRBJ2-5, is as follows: EPEVTQTPSHQVTQMGQEVILRCVPISNHLYFYWYRQILGQKVEFLVSFYNNEISEKSEIFDDQFSVERPDGSNFTLKIRSTKLEDSAMYFCASIGTSGRRETQYFGPGTRLLVL.

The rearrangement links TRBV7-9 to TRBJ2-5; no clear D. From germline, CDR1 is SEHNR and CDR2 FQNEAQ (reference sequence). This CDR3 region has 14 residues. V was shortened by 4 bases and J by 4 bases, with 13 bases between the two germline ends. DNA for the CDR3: TGTGCCAGCAGCTCCCCAGAGGTTTTAGAGACCCAGTACTTC. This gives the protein CASSSPEVLETQYF. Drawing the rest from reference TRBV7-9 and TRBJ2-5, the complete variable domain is DTGVSQNPRHKITKRGQNVTFRCDPISEHNRLYWYRQTLGQGPEFLTYFQNEAQLEKSRLLSDRFSAERPKGSFSTLEIQRTEQGDSAMYLCASSSPEVLETQYFGPGTRLLVL.

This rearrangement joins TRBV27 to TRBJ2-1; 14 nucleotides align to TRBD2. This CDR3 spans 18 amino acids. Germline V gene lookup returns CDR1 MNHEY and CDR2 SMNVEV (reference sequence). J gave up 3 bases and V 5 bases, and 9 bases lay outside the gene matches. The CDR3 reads CASSPGTSGSRGYNEQFF. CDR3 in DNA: TGTGCCAGCAGTCCTGGGACTAGCGGGAGCAGAGGCTACAATGAGCAGTTCTTC.

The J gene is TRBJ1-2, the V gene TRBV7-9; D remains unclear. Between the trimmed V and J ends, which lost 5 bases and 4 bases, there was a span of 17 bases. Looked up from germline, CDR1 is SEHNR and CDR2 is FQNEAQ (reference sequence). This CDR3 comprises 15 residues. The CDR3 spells CASSPVDRALYGYTF. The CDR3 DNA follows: TGTGCCAGCAGCCCAGTGGACCGGGCCCTCTATGGCTACACCTTC. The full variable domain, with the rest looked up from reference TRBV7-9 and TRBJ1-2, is DTGVSQNPRHKITKRGQNVTFRCDPISEHNRLYWYRQTLGQGPEFLTYFQNEAQLEKSRLLSDRFSAERPKGSFSTLEIQRTEQGDSAMYLCASSPVDRALYGYTFGSGTRLTVV.

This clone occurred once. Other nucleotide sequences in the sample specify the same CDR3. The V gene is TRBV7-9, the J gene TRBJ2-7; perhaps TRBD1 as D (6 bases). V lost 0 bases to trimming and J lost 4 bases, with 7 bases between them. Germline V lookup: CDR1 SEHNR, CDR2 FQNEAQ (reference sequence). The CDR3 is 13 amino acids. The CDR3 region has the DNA TGTGCCAGCAGCTTAGCAGGGGGATACGAGCAGTACTTC. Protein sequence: CASSLAGGYEQYF. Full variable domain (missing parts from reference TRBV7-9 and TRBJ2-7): DTGVSQNPRHKITKRGQNVTFRCDPISEHNRLYWYRQTLGQGPEFLTYFQNEAQLEKSRLLSDRFSAERPKGSFSTLEIQRTEQGDSAMYLCASSLAGGYEQYFGPGTRLTVT.

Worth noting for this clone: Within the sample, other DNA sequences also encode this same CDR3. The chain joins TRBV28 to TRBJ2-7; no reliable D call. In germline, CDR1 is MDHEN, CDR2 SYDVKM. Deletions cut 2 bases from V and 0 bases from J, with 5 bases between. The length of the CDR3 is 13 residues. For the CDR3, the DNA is TGTGCCAGCAGTTTAGTCCTCTCCTACGAGCAGTACTTC. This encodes CASSLVLSYEQYF.

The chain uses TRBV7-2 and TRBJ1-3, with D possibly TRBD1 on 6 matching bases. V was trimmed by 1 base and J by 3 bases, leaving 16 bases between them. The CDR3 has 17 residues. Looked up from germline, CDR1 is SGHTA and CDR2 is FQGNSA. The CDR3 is CASSLGSLAGVGNTIYF. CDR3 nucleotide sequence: TGTGCCAGCAGCTTAGGTTCGTTGGCAGGGGTTGGAAACACCATATATTTT.

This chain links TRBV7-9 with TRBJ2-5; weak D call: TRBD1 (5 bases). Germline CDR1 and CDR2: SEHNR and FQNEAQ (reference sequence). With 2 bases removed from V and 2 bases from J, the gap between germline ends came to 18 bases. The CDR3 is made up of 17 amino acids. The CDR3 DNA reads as TGTGCCAGCAGCTTAAAATTTATCTTTCAGGGACAAGAGACCCAGTACTTC. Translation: CASSLKFIFQGQETQYF.

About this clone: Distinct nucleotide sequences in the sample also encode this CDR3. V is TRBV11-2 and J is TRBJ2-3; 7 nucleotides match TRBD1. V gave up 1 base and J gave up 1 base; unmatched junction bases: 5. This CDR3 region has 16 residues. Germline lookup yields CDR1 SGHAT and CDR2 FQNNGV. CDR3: CASSLVGGAGTDTQYF. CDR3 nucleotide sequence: TGTGCCAGCAGCTTAGTAGGGGGCGCAGGCACAGATACGCAGTATTTT.

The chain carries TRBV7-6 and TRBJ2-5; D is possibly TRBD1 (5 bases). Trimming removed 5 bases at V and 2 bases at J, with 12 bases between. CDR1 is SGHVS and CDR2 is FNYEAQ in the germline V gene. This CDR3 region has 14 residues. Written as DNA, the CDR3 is TGTGCCAGCAGCCAAGACGACAGTCAAGAGACCCAGTACTTC. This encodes CASSQDDSQETQYF. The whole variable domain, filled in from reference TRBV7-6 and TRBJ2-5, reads GAGVSQSPRYKVTKRGQDVALRCDPISGHVSLYWYRQALGQGPEFLTYFNYEAQQDKSGLPNDRFSAERPEGSISTLTIQRTEQRDSAMYRCASSQDDSQETQYFGPGTRLLVL.

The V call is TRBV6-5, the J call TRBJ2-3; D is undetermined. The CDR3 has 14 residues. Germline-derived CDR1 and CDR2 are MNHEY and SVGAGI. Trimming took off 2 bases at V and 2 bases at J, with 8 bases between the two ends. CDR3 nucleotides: TGTGCCAGCAGTTACGGCGGACCCACAGATACGCAGTATTTT. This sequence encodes CASSYGGPTDTQYF.

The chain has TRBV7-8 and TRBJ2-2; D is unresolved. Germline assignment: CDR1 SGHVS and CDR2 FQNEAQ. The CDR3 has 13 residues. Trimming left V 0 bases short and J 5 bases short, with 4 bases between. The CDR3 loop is CASSLAGTGELFF. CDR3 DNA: TGTGCCAGCAGCTTAGCTGGAACCGGGGAGCTGTTTTTT.

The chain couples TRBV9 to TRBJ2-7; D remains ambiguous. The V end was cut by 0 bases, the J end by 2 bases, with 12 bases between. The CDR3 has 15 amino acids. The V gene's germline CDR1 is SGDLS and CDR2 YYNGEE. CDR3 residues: CASSVGNRMTYEQYF. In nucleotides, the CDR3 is TGTGCCAGCAGCGTAGGGAACAGAATGACCTACGAGCAGTACTTC.

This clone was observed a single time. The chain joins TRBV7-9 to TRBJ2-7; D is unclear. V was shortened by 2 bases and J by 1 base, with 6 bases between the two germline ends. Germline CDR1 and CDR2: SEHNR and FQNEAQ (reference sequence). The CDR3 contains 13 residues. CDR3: CASSLSPSYEQYF. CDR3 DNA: TGTGCCAGCAGCTTAAGTCCTTCCTACGAGCAGTACTTC.

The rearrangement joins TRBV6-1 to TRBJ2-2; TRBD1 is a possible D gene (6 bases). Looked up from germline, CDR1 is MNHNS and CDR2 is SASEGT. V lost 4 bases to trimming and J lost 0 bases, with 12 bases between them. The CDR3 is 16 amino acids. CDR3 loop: CASSVQGPTNTGELFF. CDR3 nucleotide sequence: TGTGCCAGCAGTGTCCAGGGGCCAACGAACACCGGGGAGCTGTTTTTT.

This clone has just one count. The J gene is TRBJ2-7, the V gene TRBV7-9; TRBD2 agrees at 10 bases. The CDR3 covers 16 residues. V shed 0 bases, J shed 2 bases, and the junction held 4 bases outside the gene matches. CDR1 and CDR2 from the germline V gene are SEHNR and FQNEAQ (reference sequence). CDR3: CASSLAASGRPYEQYF. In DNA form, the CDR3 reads TGTGCCAGCAGCTTAGCCGCTAGCGGGAGACCCTACGAGCAGTACTTC.

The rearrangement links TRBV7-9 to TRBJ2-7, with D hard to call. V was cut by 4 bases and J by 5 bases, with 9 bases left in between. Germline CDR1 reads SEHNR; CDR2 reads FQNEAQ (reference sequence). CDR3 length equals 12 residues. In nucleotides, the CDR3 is TGTGCCAGCAGCTCCTCGAGGAACGAGCAGTACTTC. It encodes CASSSSRNEQYF.

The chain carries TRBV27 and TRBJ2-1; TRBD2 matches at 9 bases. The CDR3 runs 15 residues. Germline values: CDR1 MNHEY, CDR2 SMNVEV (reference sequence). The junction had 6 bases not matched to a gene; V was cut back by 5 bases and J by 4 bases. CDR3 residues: CASSPRLAEYNEQFF. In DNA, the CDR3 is TGTGCCAGCAGTCCCCGACTAGCGGAGTACAATGAGCAGTTCTTC.

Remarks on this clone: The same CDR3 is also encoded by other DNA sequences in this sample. Written as DNA, the CDR3 is TGCAGCGTCGAGAGCTCCTACAATGAGCAGTTCTTC. This encodes CSVESSYNEQFF. The gene calls are TRBV29-1 and TRBJ2-1; D not certain. Germline CDR1 is SQVTM and CDR2 is ANQGSEA. V was shortened by 6 bases and J by 0 bases, with 6 bases between the two germline ends. The CDR3 has 12 residues.

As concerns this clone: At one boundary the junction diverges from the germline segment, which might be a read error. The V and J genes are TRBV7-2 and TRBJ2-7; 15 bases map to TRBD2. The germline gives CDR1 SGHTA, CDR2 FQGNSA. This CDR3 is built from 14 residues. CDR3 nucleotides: TGTGCCAGCAGCACCCCGGGACTAGCGGGAGGCCCGAACTTC. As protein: CASSTPGLAGGPNF.

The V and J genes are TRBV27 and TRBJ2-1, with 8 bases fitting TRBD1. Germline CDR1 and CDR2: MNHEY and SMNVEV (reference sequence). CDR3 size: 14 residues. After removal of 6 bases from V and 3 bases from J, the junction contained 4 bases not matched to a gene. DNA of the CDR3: TGTGCCAGCAGGGGCAGGGGGCTCTACAATGAGCAGTTCTTC. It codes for CASRGRGLYNEQFF.

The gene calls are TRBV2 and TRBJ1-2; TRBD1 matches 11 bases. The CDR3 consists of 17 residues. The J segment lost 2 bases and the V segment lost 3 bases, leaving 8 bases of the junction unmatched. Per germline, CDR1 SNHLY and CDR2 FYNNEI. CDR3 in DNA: TGTGCCAGCAGTGATCCGAGAAGGACAGGGGGCAACTATGGCTACACCTTC. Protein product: CASSDPRRTGGNYGYTF.

The CDR3 loop reads CASSLLRTGEGGYTF. The CDR3 DNA is TGTGCCAGTAGCCTCCTAAGGACCGGGGAAGGTGGCTACACCTTC. The chain is built from TRBV19 and TRBJ1-2; D is uncertain. This CDR3 has 15 amino acids. The ends were cut back, 6 bases at V and 7 bases at J, with 21 bases in the middle. Germline CDR1 and CDR2: LNHDA and SQIVND (reference sequence).

CDR3 in amino acids: CASSLLEREFGNEQFF. The CDR3 coding sequence is TGTGCCAGCAGTCTGCTGGAGCGGGAGTTCGGCAATGAGCAGTTCTTC. This chain connects TRBV28 to TRBJ2-1; TRBD2 aligns across 8 bases. Germline loops: CDR1 MDHEN, CDR2 SYDVKM. J was trimmed by 6 bases and V by 5 bases; bases with no gene match: 12. The CDR3 totals 16 residues.

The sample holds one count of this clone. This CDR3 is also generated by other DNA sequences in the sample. This CDR3 is CASSQGLADSYEQYF. CDR3 nucleotides: TGTGCCAGCAGCCAAGGGCTAGCGGACTCCTACGAGCAGTACTTC. The chain recombines TRBV4-2 with TRBJ2-7, with TRBD2 identical over 7 bases. Germline V gene data show CDR1 as LGHNA and CDR2 as YNFKEQ. The CDR3 is 15 residues long. V was pared by 1 base and J by 0 bases, with 3 bases of the junction left unmatched.